The source of this T cell receptor (beta chain) is a study of cytomegalovirus exposure and HLA in healthy donors (TCRdb year 2017). General notes on the study: An earlier analysis of a few hundred of the donors reported approximately 280 Gb of sequence data and 90 million to 120 million unique TCR beta sequences obtained from about 200 million T cells. Donor age, sex, ethnicity and CMV serostatus were collected together with the repertoire data. The number of donors typed differed by locus, with roughly 629-640 for A, B, C, DRB1 and DQB1, approximately 500 for DQA1, 600 to 610 for DPA1, and some 440 for DPB1. Among a few hundred genotyped donors of the cohort, an average of around 240,000 unique TCR beta nucleotide sequences were sequenced per donor, around 18% of them non-productive. Class I and class II HLA loci were covered by the typing at four-digit resolution. To predict cytomegalovirus infection status, the study brought together high-throughput TCR immunosequencing, statistical association of individual TCRs with disease status, and machine learning. The genetic ancestry cluster associated with self-reported Caucasian donors included roughly four fifths of the 350 to 500 genotyped donors. The study profiled the T cell repertoires of hundreds of subjects by immunosequencing and related them to cytomegalovirus serostatus. Every discovery cohort repertoire had been produced on one sequencing platform. A separate validation cohort of approximately 130 different subjects was used in addition to the 666-subject first cohort. Approximately 310 gigabases of sequencing data and roughly 90 million unique TCR sequences were included in an early release covering roughly 700 HLA-typed donors. Genome-wide SNP genotypes for about 65% of the 666 donors were used in a later genetic analysis, which treated that subset as a discovery cohort. In an earlier analysis of more than 550 of the donors, high-throughput TCR beta sequencing was used to judge whether each TCR beta V gene segment behaved as functional or pseudogenic. The study aimed to test whether signatures of past pathogen exposure could be identified by cataloging public T cell receptors. In a later analysis, previously published TCR beta repertoires from 500 to 750 donors were re-analyzed and high-resolution HLA genotyping was added so that TCR occurrence patterns could be studied. In the later analysis, no new phenotypic data were used to find candidate immune exposures; instead, reliance was placed on TCR beta sequences and their occurrence across donors. A few DR-DQ haplotypes were treated as single units for association and clustering because of strong linkage in the cohort. Study-wide conclusions, independent of this receptor: The authors suggested that the approach could potentially be generalized to other disease states and immunological phenotypes. Assigning TCR associations to individual alleles was difficult when HLA alleles, especially DR and DQ, strongly co-occurred. Presence/absence analyses assumed roughly uniform sequencing depth across donors, an assumption that may not hold. A later genetic analysis reported fewer N-insertions in productive TCRs among donors in an Asian-associated ancestry cluster than the approximately 670-donor mean. In both the original and validation cohorts, the classifier was reported to diagnose cytomegalovirus status with high specificity and sensitivity. A few of the identified cytomegalovirus-associated TCR beta chains were confirmed in vitro to be specific for cytomegalovirus antigens. The study gave a list of 150 to 200 TCR beta chains associated with cytomegalovirus. In a later analysis, most CMV-associated TCR beta chains were found to appear HLA-restricted, with HLA associations seemingly driven largely by CMV exposure. In a later analysis, HLA-associated TCR beta chains showed more clonal expansion and lower generation probabilities than non-associated chains that were equally common. The sequencing pipeline was judged likely to have produced a cluster of highly shared sequence variants as a technical artifact. Because counts were too low, roughly 18 rarely observed V segments, including chromosome 9 orphons, were left out of the earlier analysis of about 620 of the donors. Only TCR beta chains were sequenced in this cohort, and the absence of alpha or paired-chain data limited detectable features. Some IMGT-functional V segments, including TRBV6-2 and TRBV6-3, could not be told apart with the 87-base-pair reads, so those segments were excluded. According to a later analysis, TCR association rates differed among HLA loci, with DRB1 alleles showing the most associated TCRs and HLA-C alleles showing the fewest. Specific HLA alleles were associated with about 17,000 TCR beta sequences at a false discovery rate of 0.05 in a later analysis. A later analysis reported that several top co-occurrence clusters appeared linked to parvovirus B19, influenza, CMV and Epstein-Barr virus. A further reported finding was that TCR beta sequences accurately predicted the HLA-A and HLA-B alleles for most subjects in the first cohort. Most TCR sequences were seen in very few donors, while some public TCRs were found in many individuals. Because HLA typing was missing for some donors at each locus, association tests included only the typed subset. CMV serostatus was the only immune exposure information available for the cohort. An association between a missense DCLRE1C variant and V-gene and J-gene trimming of TCR beta chains was found in a later genetic analysis and replicated in an independent cohort. An earlier analysis of 450 to 750 of the donors showed that most TCR beta V segments appeared in productive rearrangements either about 90% or about 30% of the time, which broadly matched IMGT annotations. Correlated functional status among segregating V segments might reflect linkage disequilibrium, but an unknown experimental factor could not be ruled out.

CDR1 MGHDK and CDR2 SYGVNS were looked up in the germline V gene. The CDR3, cysteine through phenylalanine, is 14 amino acids long. The CDR3 DNA has 42 bases and is translated from base 1. The V end loses 8 bases and the J end loses 7 bases, and a stretch of 20 bases separates them. Libraries came from the immunoSEQ multiplex PCR assay. A mixture of 60 forward primers for TCR Vbeta segments and 13 reverse primers for TCR Jbeta segments was used in the multiplex PCR. Amplification of the CDR3 region of rearranged TCR beta genes was performed with a multiplex PCR assay on genomic DNA. On the Illumina HiSeq System, the amplified TCR beta libraries were sequenced as 87-base-pair reads. On the study's bioinformatics: A later analysis tallied 75 million to 95 million unique TCR beta chains across the 660 or so repertoires, and about 12 million of those chains were shared by two or more donors. Raw reads were error-corrected and collapsed into unique sequences with a nearest-neighbor algorithm that merged closely related sequences to remove PCR and sequencing errors. To assign V, D and J gene segments, CDR3 sequences were aligned to IMGT reference sequences. For a sequence to be retained, a match of at least six nucleotides was required to both a V gene segment and a J gene segment. A rearrangement counted as productive if the CDR3 had no stop codons and remained in frame with V and J, and every other rearrangement counted as non-productive. CDR3 was defined according to IMGT convention as the region running from the second conserved V-encoded cysteine to the conserved J-encoded phenylalanine. In an earlier analysis of roughly 580 of the donors, sequences lacking an unambiguous match to a single V gene segment were excluded. An earlier analysis of over 450 of the donors classified V segments as functional when productive rearrangements were above 56.7% and as segregating when the standard deviation between donors was above 5%. To diagnose cytomegalovirus status from the catalog of TCR beta chain sequences, a statistical classification framework was built. V and J gene assignment, in a later analysis, came from comparing TCR nucleotide sequences with IMGT/GENE-DB human TR gene sequences. The TCRdist pipeline was used in a later analysis to assign CDR3 sequences and most-parsimonious VDJ recombination scenarios. In a later analysis, each TCR beta chain was defined by its CDR3 amino acid sequence together with its V-gene family, and reads lacking a unique V-gene family were excluded. To address suspected cross-contamination and a sequencing artifact, a later analysis removed 550 to 750 highly shared, low-generation-probability nucleotide sequences. In a later analysis, a clonal expansion index for each public chain was calculated from normalized within-repertoire ranks of inferred template counts. In a later analysis, generation probabilities were computed with a VDJ recombination model fitted to out-of-frame rearrangements, and the resulting probabilities were checked against IGoR. Hypergeometric tests were used in a later analysis to score TCR-TCR, TCR-HLA and TCR-CMV co-occurrence, with a repertoire-size bias correction applied to the TCR pairs. False discovery rates were estimated in a later analysis by permuting HLA or CMV assignments 20 times. A later analysis grouped co-occurring TCRs with DBSCAN, adding TCRdist sequence similarity when clustering within HLA-allele-positive subsets. For co-occurrence clustering, repertoires with fewer than 30,000 or more than 120,000 public chains were excluded, along with a handful of repertoires with anomalous nucleotide sharing. TCRdb took this table from immuneACCESS and kept in-frame rearrangements with V and J called. Such tables lack part of the clones; where checked against another copy, unresolved V genes explain under half of the gap, and the rest is unexplained. V, J and clone size are taken as reported in that table, and D and trimming were inferred from the DNA itself. The sample table contains some 140,000 clones; only one count was recorded for 60% to 80% of them. Of the sample, 9.5% to 15% falls within the top ten clones.

In total, 630 or so healthy bone marrow donors made up the cohort. At the time of sampling, all cohort members were nominally healthy, though unrecorded immune exposures were likely present. The donor was CMV seropositive and belonged to the group of 250 to 300 seropositive cohort members. Each donor provided a peripheral blood sample, and peripheral blood mononuclear cells were used for TCR beta sequencing. Genomic DNA extraction from the blood cell samples was performed with the Qiagen DNeasy Blood Extraction Kit. As to this clone: It has no known antigen specificity. Base-call qualities are not available, and no considerably larger clone is one nucleotide away.

The origin of this receptor is a man between 25 and 39 years old in good health and CMV-seropositive. This chain is built from TRBV25-1 and TRBJ2-5; no D gene can be assigned with confidence. Sequencing was done on a sample of PBMCs. The CDR3: CASRPGGASWTQYF. The nucleotide sequence reads TGTGCCAGCCGACCCGGCGGCGCTTCATGGACCCAGTACTTC.